This is a list of T cell receptor beta chains from one sample in a study of OX40 agonist ivuxolimab in advanced cancers. This table comes from immunoSEQ multiplex PCR, and its TCRdb copy is limited to in-frame clones, with some not included. The sample has 55,000 to 75,000 clones, about nine tenths seen once. Sequences were derived from CD4+ or CD8+ T cells sorted from blood, sampled in a trial of the OX40 agonist ivuxolimab. The origin of the receptors is an adult with an advanced solid tumor such as melanoma, head and neck, liver or kidney cancer. Each CDR3 is given with its conserved first and last residue. The D gene is left open where the match is weak. Only some rows state a clone size, as once, few, many or a class for expanded clones.

V gene: TRBV28
clone size: once
J gene: TRBJ1-3
D gene: -
CDR3 protein: CASSLLTGLFENTIYF
CDR3 DNA: TGTGCCAGCAGTTTATTGACGGGATTGTTTGAAAACACCATATATTTT

V gene: TRBV5-5
clone size: -
J gene: TRBJ2-5
D gene: -
CDR3 protein: CASSSLQETQYF
CDR3 DNA: TGTGCCAGCAGCTCGTTGCAAGAGACCCAGTACTTC

V gene: TRBV6-4
clone size: -
J gene: TRBJ2-1
D gene: TRBD1
CDR3 protein: CASSRGRGNEQFF
CDR3 DNA: TGTGCCAGCAGCAGGGGGCGCGGAAATGAGCAGTTCTTC

V gene: TRBV13
clone size: -
J gene: TRBJ2-2
D gene: TRBD1
CDR3 protein: CASSGPGQGYTGELFF
CDR3 DNA: TGTGCCAGCAGCGGACCGGGACAGGGGTACACCGGGGAGCTGTTTTTT

V gene: TRBV2
clone size: -
J gene: TRBJ2-7
D gene: -
CDR3 protein: CASSGLTYEQYF
CDR3 DNA: TGTGCCAGCAGCGGACTGACCTACGAGCAGTACTTC

V gene: TRBV7-6
clone size: -
J gene: TRBJ2-7
D gene: TRBD2
CDR3 protein: CASSLGLTDEQYF
CDR3 DNA: TGTGCCAGCAGCCTGGGACTAACCGACGAGCAGTACTTC

V gene: TRBV6-1
clone size: -
J gene: TRBJ1-1
D gene: -
CDR3 protein: CASTLGREAFF
CDR3 DNA: TGTGCCAGCACCCTAGGCAGGGAAGCTTTCTTT

V gene: TRBV7-9
clone size: -
J gene: TRBJ2-7
D gene: -
CDR3 protein: CASSFGIAYEQYF
CDR3 DNA: TGTGCCAGCAGCTTTGGGATTGCCTACGAGCAGTACTTC

V gene: TRBV28
clone size: -
J gene: TRBJ2-2
D gene: -
CDR3 protein: CASTPRDRTGELFF
CDR3 DNA: TGTGCCAGCACCCCCCGGGATCGCACCGGGGAGCTGTTTTTT

V gene: TRBV19
clone size: -
J gene: TRBJ2-1
D gene: TRBD2
CDR3 protein: CASSTSGSPYNEQFF
CDR3 DNA: TGTGCCAGTAGTACTAGCGGGAGTCCCTACAATGAGCAGTTCTTC

V gene: TRBV28
clone size: -
J gene: TRBJ1-5
D gene: -
CDR3 protein: CASSPTAGNQPQHF
CDR3 DNA: TGTGCCAGCAGCCCAACCGCCGGCAATCAGCCCCAGCATTTT

V gene: TRBV28
clone size: -
J gene: TRBJ1-2
D gene: -
CDR3 protein: CASSLADPRENGYTF
CDR3 DNA: TGTGCCAGCAGTTTAGCGGACCCCCGAGAGAATGGCTACACCTTC

V gene: TRBV7-9
clone size: -
J gene: TRBJ2-7
D gene: TRBD2
CDR3 protein: CASSSTGATSGPPYEQYF
CDR3 DNA: TGTGCCAGCAGCTCCACGGGCGCTACTAGCGGACCTCCCTACGAGCAGTACTTC

V gene: TRBV7-9
clone size: -
J gene: TRBJ2-3
D gene: -
CDR3 protein: CASSLALTDTQYF
CDR3 DNA: TGTGCCAGCAGCTTAGCGTTAACAGATACGCAGTATTTT

V gene: TRBV13
clone size: -
J gene: TRBJ2-1
D gene: -
CDR3 protein: CASSLALGVYNEQFF
CDR3 DNA: TGTGCCAGCAGCTTAGCACTGGGAGTTTACAATGAGCAGTTCTTC